Shown below are 31 T cell receptor beta chains from a single sample sequenced in a study of shared clonotypes between healthy human individuals. Method: immunoSEQ multiplex PCR; TCRdb's copy keeps in-frame clones and lacks some. The repertoire holds around 2.1 million clones, with approximately 96% as singletons. The sequencing sample was made of naive CD4+ T cells sorted from blood. Subset denoted: CD45RA+ positively selected. The receptor source for this set is a man aged 18 to 29 in good health.

This chain uses TRBV28 with TRBJ2-7; D could derive from TRBD1 or TRBD2 (6 bases each). V shed 8 bases and J shed 4 bases, with 18 bases lying between them. In germline, CDR1 is MDHEN, CDR2 SYDVKM. There are 14 residues in the CDR3. The CDR3, as DNA: TGTGCCAGCTGGCAGGAGGGGGTCGGTTACGAGCAGTACTTC. It specifies CASWQEGVGYEQYF.

This rearrangement joins TRBV4-3 to TRBJ1-1; 8 bases are a match to TRBD1. V lost 5 bases, J lost 4 bases, and 3 bases stayed unmatched. Per germline, CDR1 LGHNA and CDR2 YSLEER. The CDR3 has 13 amino acids. CDR3 DNA: TGCGCCAGCAGCTCACAGGGGGGCACTGAAGCTTTCTTT. It yields the protein CASSSQGGTEAFF.

The V gene is TRBV25-1, the J gene TRBJ2-5; D assignment may be TRBD1 or TRBD2 (5 bases each). Trimming removed 3 bases from V and 5 bases from J, with 16 bases in between. Germline CDR1 MGHDK, CDR2 SYGVNS. The CDR3 totals 15 residues. CDR3: CASSDLFGGSETQYF. The CDR3 bases are TGTGCCAGCAGTGATCTTTTTGGGGGAAGCGAGACCCAGTACTTC.

The chain uses TRBV25-1 and TRBJ1-1; D is perhaps TRBD1 (5 bases). Trimming cost V 2 bases and J 5 bases, with 15 bases left between them. The CDR3 is 15 amino acids. CDR1 MGHDK and CDR2 SYGVNS come from the germline V gene. CDR3: CASSESKGPKTEAFF. The CDR3 bases are TGTGCCAGCAGTGAAAGTAAGGGACCAAAAACTGAAGCTTTCTTT.

The chain couples TRBV28 to TRBJ2-2; TRBD2 matches at 8 bases. Germline V lookup: CDR1 MDHEN, CDR2 SYDVKM. With 6 bases clipped from V and 6 bases from J, the junction kept 9 bases outside the gene matches. The CDR3 runs to 15 residues. CDR3 DNA: TGTGCCAGCAGCCCCGGGACTAGACCCCCCGGGGAGCTGTTTTTT. Translation: CASSPGTRPPGELFF.

The chain carries TRBV11-2 and TRBJ1-1; D call uncertain. V was shortened by 2 bases and J by 6 bases, with 13 bases between the two germline ends. CDR3 size: 14 residues. The germline CDR1 and CDR2 sequences are SGHAT and FQNNGV. The CDR3 here is CASSLKVPGAEAFF. The CDR3 DNA sequence: TGTGCCAGCAGCTTAAAGGTACCTGGCGCTGAAGCTTTCTTT.

The chain is built from TRBV27 and TRBJ2-3, with D uncertain. The germline CDR1 and CDR2 sequences are MNHEY and SMNVEV (reference sequence). The CDR3 is 16 residues long. V dropped 0 bases and J dropped 2 bases, with 12 bases sitting between them. CDR3 nucleotides: TGTGCCAGCAGTTTATCTGTACGGCTGATCACAGATACGCAGTATTTT. Its protein is CASSLSVRLITDTQYF.

The V call is TRBV6-1, the J call TRBJ1-3; perhaps TRBD1 as D (5 bases). The V gene lost 2 bases and the J gene lost 9 bases, with 14 bases spanning the gap. The CDR3 contains 14 residues. Germline lookup yields CDR1 MNHNS and CDR2 SASEGT. DNA for the CDR3: TGTGCCAGCAGTGAAAGGCAGCCCGGGGGCACCATATATTTT. Protein sequence: CASSERQPGGTIYF.

This clone has more than one count but fewer than ten. This chain joins TRBV6-5 and TRBJ1-5, with D maybe TRBD1 (5 bases). The germline gives CDR1 MNHEY, CDR2 SVGAGI. The CDR3 is 14 amino acids. V dropped 6 bases and J dropped 1 base, with 10 bases sitting between them. Written as DNA, the CDR3 is TGTGCCAGCAGCCTGGACATGAGCAATCAGCCCCAGCATTTT. Its translation: CASSLDMSNQPQHF.

The sample holds one count of this clone. The chain employs TRBV5-1 and TRBJ2-3, with 10 bases matching TRBD2. In germline, CDR1 is SGHRS, CDR2 YFSETQ. CDR3 length equals 15 residues. Trimming at V came to 5 bases and at J to 4 bases, leaving 7 bases not matched to a gene. The CDR3 is CASSGLAGESDTQYF. CDR3 DNA: TGCGCCAGCAGTGGGCTAGCGGGAGAGTCAGATACGCAGTATTTT.

This chain connects TRBV5-1 to TRBJ1-2, with TRBD1 matching over 7 bases. CDR1 and CDR2 from the germline V gene are SGHRS and YFSETQ. CDR3 size: 14 residues. J gave up 8 bases and V 3 bases, and 10 bases lay outside the gene matches. The CDR3 loop is CASSSRATGVGYTF. CDR3 sequence (DNA): TGCGCCAGCAGCTCCAGGGCCACAGGGGTAGGCTACACCTTC. Full variable domain (rest looked up from reference TRBV5-1 and TRBJ1-2): KAGVTQTPRYLIKTRGQQVTLSCSPISGHRSVSWYQQTPGQGLQFLFEYFSETQRNKGNFPGRFSGRQFSNSRSEMNVSTLELGDSALYLCASSSRATGVGYTFGSGTRLTVV.

The genes are TRBV5-4 and TRBJ2-7, with 10 bases matching TRBD1. J gave up 0 bases and V 2 bases, and 2 bases lay outside the gene matches. The CDR3 loop spans 15 amino acids. Germline CDR1 reads SGHNT; CDR2 reads YYREEE (reference sequence). The CDR3 loop reads CASSFGTGASYEQYF. CDR3 bases: TGTGCCAGCAGCTTTGGGACAGGGGCCTCCTACGAGCAGTACTTC.

The V call is TRBV7-2, the J call TRBJ2-7; D unresolved. The CDR3 length is 14 residues. The V gene lost 2 bases and the J gene lost 2 bases, with 10 bases spanning the gap. Germline V CDR1 and CDR2: SGHTA, FQGNSA. The CDR3 bases are TGTGCCAGCAGCTTAAGGGCTTCTACCTACGAGCAGTACTTC. This codes for CASSLRASTYEQYF.

The chain links TRBV2 to TRBJ1-5; tentative D call: TRBD1 (6 bases). The CDR3 has 16 residues. V was trimmed by 4 bases and J by 4 bases, leaving 17 bases between them. Germline CDR1 SNHLY, CDR2 FYNNEI. CDR3 coding DNA: TGTGCCAGCAGTGTCTCAGGACAGTCCTGGAATCAGCCCCAGCATTTT. As protein: CASSVSGQSWNQPQHF. Drawing the rest from reference TRBV2 and TRBJ1-5, the complete variable domain is EPEVTQTPSHQVTQMGQEVILRCVPISNHLYFYWYRQILGQKVEFLVSFYNNEISEKSEIFDDQFSVERPDGSNFTLKIRSTKLEDSAMYFCASSVSGQSWNQPQHFGDGTRLSIL.

V and J are TRBV6-5 and TRBJ2-6; D gene unclear. Germline values: CDR1 MNHEY, CDR2 SVGAGI. The CDR3 runs to 16 residues. V lost 2 bases and J 1 base, leaving 9 bases between the germline ends. CDR3 sequence (DNA): TGTGCCAGCAGTTACCCAGGTGGGTCTGGGGCCAACGTCCTGACTTTC. Translating it yields CASSYPGGSGANVLTF.

V gene TRBV30 combines with J gene TRBJ1-6; 7 bases are a match to TRBD1. CDR3 size: 15 residues. V lost 3 bases, J lost 3 bases, and 5 bases stayed unmatched. CDR1 GTSNPN and CDR2 SVGIG come from the germline V gene (reference sequence). CDR3 sequence reads: CAWSRGTDYNSPLHF. The CDR3 DNA follows: TGTGCCTGGAGCCGTGGGACAGACTATAATTCACCCCTCCACTTT.

The CDR3, as DNA: TGTGCCAGCAGTCCCCAACTCACAGATACGCAGTATTTT. Translating gives CASSPQLTDTQYF. The gene calls are TRBV2 and TRBJ2-3; D is unclear. CDR1 is SNHLY and CDR2 is FYNNEI in the germline V gene. The CDR3 has 13 amino acids. With 5 bases removed from V and 2 bases from J, the gap between germline ends came to 8 bases.

Turning to this clone: Other DNA sequences within the sample encode an identical CDR3. The chain is built from TRBV6-5 and TRBJ2-5; no reliable D call. The ends were cut back, 6 bases at V and 5 bases at J, with 7 bases in the middle. The CDR3 has 11 amino acids. Germline CDR1 and CDR2: MNHEY and SVGAGI. The CDR3 coding sequence is TGTGCCAGCAGGACCGGGGAGACCCAGTACTTC. Protein: CASRTGETQYF.

The genes are TRBV5-1 and TRBJ1-4; D perhaps matches TRBD1 (6 bases). Per the germline V gene, CDR1 is SGHRS and CDR2 is YFSETQ. V was pared by 4 bases and J by 7 bases, with 17 bases between. The CDR3 length is 15 residues. In nucleotides, the CDR3 is TGCGCCAGCAGCCCACTAGGGGGGCCCAGTGAAAAACTGTTTTTT. It yields the protein CASSPLGGPSEKLFF.

The rearrangement links TRBV29-1 to TRBJ1-2, with 7 bases fitting TRBD1. Trimming took 6 bases from V and 2 from J; bases not matched to a gene: 12. The CDR3 covers 15 residues. CDR1 is SQVTM and CDR2 is ANQGSEA in the germline V gene. CDR3 DNA: TGCAGCGTGGGAATGTCGACACAGGGGAACTATGGCTACACCTTC. Its protein product is CSVGMSTQGNYGYTF.

This clone has just one count. This CDR3 reads CASSSHMGGANEKLFF. The DNA of the CDR3 is TGCGCCAGCAGCAGCCATATGGGGGGAGCTAATGAAAAACTGTTTTTT. The genes are TRBV5-1 and TRBJ1-4; D may be TRBD1 (5 bases). Per germline, CDR1 SGHRS and CDR2 YFSETQ. Trimming pared 4 bases from V and 3 bases from J, leaving 16 bases between. This CDR3 comprises 16 residues.

This chain uses TRBV18 with TRBJ1-1, with unresolved D. The germline V and J ends were trimmed by 4 bases and 5 bases, with 8 bases remaining between them. The germline gives CDR1 KGHSH, CDR2 LQKENI. This CDR3 is built from 12 residues. DNA of the CDR3: TGTGCCAGCTCACTAGGGCCTACTGAAGCTTTCTTT. Translated, it gives CASSLGPTEAFF.

This sequence joins TRBV7-6 and TRBJ2-1; 8 bases fit TRBD2. The V gene's germline CDR1 is SGHVS and CDR2 FNYEAQ. The J segment lost 0 bases and the V segment lost 5 bases, leaving 12 bases of the junction unmatched. This CDR3 has 18 residues. Written as DNA, the CDR3 is TGTGCCAGCAGCCCACTATCGGGGAGCGGGAGCTCCTACAATGAGCAGTTCTTC. This encodes CASSPLSGSGSSYNEQFF.

V is TRBV5-1 and J is TRBJ2-7, with D possibly matching TRBD1 (8 bases). This CDR3 has 14 residues. Germline CDR1 SGHRS, CDR2 YFSETQ. V was pared by 5 bases and J by 6 bases, with 18 bases between. The CDR3 sequence is CASRPTGAGVEQYF. The CDR3 DNA reads TGCGCCAGCAGACCGACAGGGGCGGGGGTCGAGCAGTACTTC.

The chain uses TRBV21-1 and TRBJ2-7; TRBD1, as called in the table, went unchecked against the DNA. TRBV21-1 is flagged as a pseudogene. The CDR3 totals 16 residues. The CDR3 sequence: CASSTTGTGTSYEQYF. CDR3 nucleotides: TGTGCCAGCAGCACGACAGGGACAGGGACGTCCTACGAGCAGTACTTC.

The V gene is TRBV25-1, the J gene TRBJ2-3, with D uncertain. This CDR3 is built from 17 residues. CDR1 and CDR2 (germline): MGHDK, SYGVNS. With 5 bases removed from V and 2 bases from J, the gap between germline ends came to 20 bases. CDR3 nucleotides: TGTGCCAGCAGTCGTCCTTTTACTGCAACTTTCACAGATACGCAGTATTTT. Encoded protein: CASSRPFTATFTDTQYF.

This rearrangement joins TRBV28 to TRBJ1-3; D is unclear. V shed 1 base and J shed 6 bases, with 16 bases lying between them. Germline CDR1 and CDR2: MDHEN and SYDVKM. CDR3 size: 16 residues. The CDR3 is CASSLYSGRWENTIYF. The CDR3 nucleotides read TGTGCCAGCAGTTTATACTCAGGCCGGTGGGAAAACACCATATATTTT.

The V gene is TRBV5-4, the J gene TRBJ2-3, with D tentatively TRBD2 (6 bases). The V end lost 0 bases, the J end lost 6 bases, and 17 bases lay between the germline ends. In germline, CDR1 is SGHNT, CDR2 YYREEE (reference sequence). The CDR3 contains 16 residues. CDR3 nucleotide sequence: TGTGCCAGCAGCTTGGCTGCGGGGTCCTTGCGGGATACGCAGTATTTT. Its translation is CASSLAAGSLRDTQYF. Full variable domain (rest looked up from reference TRBV5-4 and TRBJ2-3): ETGVTQSPTHLIKTRGQQVTLRCSSQSGHNTVSWYQQALGQGPQFIFQYYREEENGRGNFPPRFSGLQFPNYSSELNVNALELDDSALYLCASSLAAGSLRDTQYFGPGTRLTVL.

CDR3 DNA sequence: TGTGCCACCATTAACACAGGGGGCTGGTATGGCTACACCTTC. It yields the protein CATINTGGWYGYTF. The chain combines TRBV10-3 with TRBJ1-2; TRBD1 aligns across 9 bases. Germline V gene sequence: CDR1 ENHRY, CDR2 SYGVKD. V lost 10 bases to trimming and J lost 5 bases; unmatched junction nucleotides: 11. The CDR3 has 14 residues.

The rearrangement uses TRBV6-1 and TRBJ1-6; 10 bases map to TRBD1. Germline CDR1 and CDR2: MNHNS and SASEGT. J gave up 9 bases and V 5 bases, and 4 bases lay outside the gene matches. The CDR3 extends over 14 amino acids. For the CDR3, the DNA is TGTGCCAGCAGTACCGGGACAGGGGTTTCACCCCTCCACTTT. Translated, it gives CASSTGTGVSPLHF.

The chain joins TRBV5-1 to TRBJ2-1, with 14 positions matching TRBD2. CDR3 length: 16 amino acids. Germline CDR1 reads SGHRS; CDR2 reads YFSETQ. Trimming took 3 bases from V and 8 from J; bases not matched to a gene: 7. The CDR3 DNA reads TGCGCCAGCAGCTCGCCCGGGACTAGCGGGAGTTATGAGCAGTTCTTC. Amino acid sequence: CASSSPGTSGSYEQFF.